This T cell receptor (beta chain) was observed in a study of cytomegalovirus exposure and HLA in healthy donors. Across the study: An earlier analysis identified some 110 million unique TCR beta sequences in about 179 million T cells.

This clone was found a few times. What it binds is unknown. The PCR had 60 Vbeta and 13 Jbeta primers. The table came from immunoSEQ multiplex PCR; TCRdb's copy has only in-frame clones and leaves some out. The table lists 150,000 to 200,000 clones, roughly 80% of them singletons. General study points: Specificity for CMV antigens was confirmed in vitro for a few of the CMV-associated chains. Later work found most CMV-associated TCR beta chains apparently HLA-restricted.

The CDR3 loop spans 14 amino acids. V lost 0 bases and J 4 bases, leaving 10 bases between the germline ends. Germline V gives CDR1 SGDLS, CDR2 YYNGEE. This cohort consisted of healthy bone marrow donors. V is TRBV9 and J is TRBJ1-1, with D possibly being TRBD1 (6 bases). The sequenced sample was PBMCs. This clonotype originated in a woman younger than 35 in good health and CMV-seronegative. CDR3 sequence: CASSVAQGGTEAFF. The CDR3 nucleotides are TGTGCCAGCAGCGTAGCACAGGGTGGCACTGAAGCTTTCTTT.